Given below is one T cell receptor (beta chain) in context. In TCRdb, the RACE reads were re-called with MiXCR into one record per CDR3 protein. The profile shows more than 300,000 distinct CDR3 sequences, 5% to 6.5% of them singletons. CDR3 length equals 14 residues. Germline V gene sequence: CDR1 WSHSY, CDR2 SAAADI. V lost 2 bases and J lost 5, with 12 bases in between. These data come from a study of human T cells and chemical hapten exposure. Study context: DPC 0.01% went on the upper back by patch test, with reading at 6 days. A patient group, mainly female, showed alopecia areata, totalis or universalis.

Specified time point: pre-sensitization, week 0. Described treatment: therapeutic diphenylcyclopropenone sensitization with weekly scalp DPC. The rearrangement joins TRBV10-2 to TRBJ2-5; D uncertain. The source of this sequence is a woman aged 45-60 years with alopecia areata. Some clones in this sample may be carry-over from other donors' samples. The sample in question was whole blood, obtained in connection with sensitization to the hapten diphenylcyclopropenone (DPC). CDR3 nucleotides: TGCGCCAGCAGTGAGGGGCGGTCTAGGGAGACCCAGTACTTC. It translates to CASSEGRSRETQYF.